This note documents a single T cell receptor (beta chain) sequence. Losses at the gene ends were 5 bases for V and 4 bases for J; bases not matched to a gene: 13. CDR1 is SGHVS, CDR2 FNYEAQ, per germline. The CDR3 totals 17 residues. The primer mix had 60 Vbeta and 13 Jbeta primers. TCRdb's table, derived via immunoSEQ multiplex PCR, lists solely in-frame clones and lacks some. The sample holds 150,000 to 200,000 clones, 75% to 80% seen once. The data were taken from a study of cytomegalovirus exposure and HLA in healthy donors. The sample consisted of PBMCs. The receptor's source is a man aged 35 to 55 in good health and CMV-seropositive. The J gene is TRBJ2-1, the V gene TRBV7-6, with TRBD2 identical over 8 bases. The CDR3 nucleotides are TGTGCCAGCAGCCCTTCGGCACTAGCGGACCCTTACAATGAGCAGTTCTTC. It translates to CASSPSALADPYNEQFF.